Shown below are 9 T cell receptor beta chains from a single sample sequenced in a study of CD8 T cells in ankylosing spondylitis. TCRdb passed the 5' RACE reads through MiXCR, listing each CDR3 protein once. The data show approximately 350,000 distinct CDR3 sequences, with approximately 15% seen just once and less than 1.1% held by the top ten. Sequencing used blood, either unsorted or a sorted T cell fraction (not recorded which). Source of these receptors: a male donor with ankylosing spondylitis or in good health (not recorded which).

The rearrangement links TRBV5-1 to TRBJ2-1; D tentatively reads TRBD1 or TRBD2 (5 bases each). The CDR3 runs to 15 residues. CDR1 is SGHRS, CDR2 YFSETQ, per germline. Trimming took off 3 bases at V and 5 bases at J, with 15 bases between the two ends. The CDR3 reads CASSSMGTENNEQFF. The CDR3 DNA sequence: TGCGCCAGCAGCTCGATGGGGACGGAAAACAATGAGCAGTTCTTC.

This clonotype was observed a few times. V gene TRBV29-1 combines with J gene TRBJ2-7, with D hard to call. V lost 1 base and J 6 bases, leaving 10 bases between the germline ends. This CDR3 region has 12 residues. Germline V CDR1 and CDR2: SQVTM, ANQGSEA. The CDR3 DNA reads TGCAGCGTTGAAGGAGACAAAGGCGAGCAGTACTTC. Translated, it gives CSVEGDKGEQYF.

This clonotype was found a few times. The chain is built from TRBV29-1 and TRBJ2-1; 11 bases map to TRBD2. With 7 bases clipped from V and 7 bases from J, the junction kept 9 bases outside the gene matches. CDR1 and CDR2 from the germline V gene are SQVTM and ANQGSEA. CDR3 size: 14 residues. For the CDR3, the DNA is TGCAGCGACGTCACTAGCGGGAGTTTTAATGAGCAGTTCTTC. Protein product: CSDVTSGSFNEQFF.

The chain recombines TRBV27 with TRBJ2-7; the match to TRBD2 covers 8 bases. V shed 8 bases, J shed 2 bases, and the junction held 11 bases outside the gene matches. This CDR3 region has 15 residues. Per the germline V gene, CDR1 is MNHEY and CDR2 is SMNVEV (reference sequence). The CDR3 is CASCPGAGVPYEQYF. The CDR3 nucleotides are TGTGCCAGCTGCCCAGGAGCGGGAGTCCCCTACGAGCAGTACTTC.

V and J are TRBV12-3 or TRBV12-4 and TRBJ2-5, with D possibly TRBD2 on 5 matching bases. V was trimmed by 6 bases and J by 6 bases, leaving 8 bases between them. This CDR3 has 11 residues. The CDR3 bases are TGTGCCAGCAGCCCGGGGAAGACCCAGTACTTC. Amino acid sequence: CASSPGKTQYF.

The chain joins TRBV12-3 or TRBV12-4 to TRBJ2-1; D unclear. V lost 4 bases, J lost 10 bases, and 8 bases lay in between. The CDR3 covers 11 residues. CDR3 sequence (DNA): TGTGCCAGCAGTTCAACCAAAGAGCAGTTCTTC. It is translated as CASSSTKEQFF.

This clonotype turned up a few times. The chain carries TRBV3-1 and TRBJ2-1, with D hard to call. Germline CDR1 is LGHDT and CDR2 is YNNKEL (reference sequence). There are 12 residues in the CDR3. Trimming took off 2 bases at V and 3 bases at J, with 2 bases between the two ends. CDR3 DNA sequence: TGTGCCAGCAGCCAACTCTACAATGAGCAGTTCTTC. Translated, it gives CASSQLYNEQFF.

This clonotype was counted only a few times. The chain recombines TRBV12-3 or TRBV12-4 with TRBJ1-4, with D perhaps TRBD1 (6 bases). The CDR3 extends over 14 amino acids. Trimming took off 5 bases at V and 7 bases at J, with 14 bases between the two ends. CDR3 residues: CASSPQGQLEKLFF. CDR3 DNA: TGTGCCAGCAGTCCACAGGGACAACTTGAAAAACTGTTTTTT.

This sequence joins TRBV5-6 and TRBJ2-6, with 7 bases lining up with TRBD2. The V and J ends lost 0 bases and 4 bases, in that order; junction bases with no gene match: 10. The germline CDR1 and CDR2 sequences are SGHDT and YYEEEE. The CDR3 loop spans 18 amino acids. CDR3 amino acids: CASSLVAGVTRGANVLTF. The CDR3 DNA is TGTGCCAGCAGCTTGGTAGCGGGTGTTACGAGGGGGGCCAACGTCCTGACTTTC. The whole variable domain, remainder taken from reference TRBV5-6 and TRBJ2-6, is DAGVTQSPTHLIKTRGQQVTLRCSPKSGHDTVSWYQQALGQGPQFIFQYYEEEERQRGNFPDRFSGHQFPNYSSELNVNALLLGDSALYLCASSLVAGVTRGANVLTFGAGSRLTVL.